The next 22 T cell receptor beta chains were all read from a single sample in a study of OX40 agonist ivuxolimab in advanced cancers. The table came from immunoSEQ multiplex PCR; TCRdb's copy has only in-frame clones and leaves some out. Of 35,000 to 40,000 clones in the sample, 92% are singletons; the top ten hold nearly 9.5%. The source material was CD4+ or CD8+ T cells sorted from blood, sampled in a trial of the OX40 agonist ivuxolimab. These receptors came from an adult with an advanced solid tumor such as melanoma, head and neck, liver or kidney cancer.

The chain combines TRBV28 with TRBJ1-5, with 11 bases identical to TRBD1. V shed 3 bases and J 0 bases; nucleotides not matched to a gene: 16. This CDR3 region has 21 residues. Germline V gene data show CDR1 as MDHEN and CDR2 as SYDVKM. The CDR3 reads CASSFYPTGTGGFYSNQPQHF. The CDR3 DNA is TGTGCCAGCAGTTTCTACCCTACCGGGACAGGGGGATTTTATAGCAATCAGCCCCAGCATTTT.

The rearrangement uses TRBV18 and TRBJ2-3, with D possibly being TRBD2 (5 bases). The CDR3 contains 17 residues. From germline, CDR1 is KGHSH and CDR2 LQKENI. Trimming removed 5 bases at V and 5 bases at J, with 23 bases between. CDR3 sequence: CASSSLGLPPEGDTQYF. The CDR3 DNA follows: TGTGCCAGCTCATCACTCGGGCTCCCCCCAGAGGGAGATACGCAGTATTTT.

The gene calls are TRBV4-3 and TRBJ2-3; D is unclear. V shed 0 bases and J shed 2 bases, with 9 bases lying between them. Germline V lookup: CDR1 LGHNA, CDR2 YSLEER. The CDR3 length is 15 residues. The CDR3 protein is CASSQDGATTDTQYF. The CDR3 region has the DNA TGCGCCAGCAGCCAAGATGGAGCGACCACAGATACGCAGTATTTT.

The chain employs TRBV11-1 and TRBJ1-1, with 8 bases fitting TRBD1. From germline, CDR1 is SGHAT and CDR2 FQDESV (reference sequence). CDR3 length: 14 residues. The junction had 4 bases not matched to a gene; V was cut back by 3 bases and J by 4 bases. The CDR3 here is CASSLGRGLTEAFF. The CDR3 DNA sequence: TGTGCCAGCAGCTTGGGCAGGGGGCTCACTGAAGCTTTCTTT.

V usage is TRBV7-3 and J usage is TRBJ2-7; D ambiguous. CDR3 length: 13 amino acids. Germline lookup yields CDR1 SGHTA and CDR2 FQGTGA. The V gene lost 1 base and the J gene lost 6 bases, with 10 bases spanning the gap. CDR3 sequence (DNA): TGTGCCAGCAGCTTAAACCTAGTCTCCGAGCAGTACTTC. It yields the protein CASSLNLVSEQYF. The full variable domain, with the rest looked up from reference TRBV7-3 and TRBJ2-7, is GAGVSQTPSNKVTEKGKYVELRCDPISGHTALYWYRQSLGQGPEFLIYFQGTGAADDSGLPNDRFFAVRPEGSVSTLKIQRTERGDSAVYLCASSLNLVSEQYFGPGTRLTVT.

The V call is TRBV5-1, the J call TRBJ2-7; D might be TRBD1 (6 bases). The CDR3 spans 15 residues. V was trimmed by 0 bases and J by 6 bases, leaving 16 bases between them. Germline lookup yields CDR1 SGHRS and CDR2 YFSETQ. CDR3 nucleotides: TGCGCCAGCAGCTTGGACTTAGGCAGGGGAAGCGAGCAGTACTTC. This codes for CASSLDLGRGSEQYF.

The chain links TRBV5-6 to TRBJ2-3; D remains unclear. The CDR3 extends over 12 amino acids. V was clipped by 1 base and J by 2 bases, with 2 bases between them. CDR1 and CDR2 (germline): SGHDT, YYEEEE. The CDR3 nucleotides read TGTGCCAGCAGCTTGTCCACAGATACGCAGTATTTT. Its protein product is CASSLSTDTQYF.

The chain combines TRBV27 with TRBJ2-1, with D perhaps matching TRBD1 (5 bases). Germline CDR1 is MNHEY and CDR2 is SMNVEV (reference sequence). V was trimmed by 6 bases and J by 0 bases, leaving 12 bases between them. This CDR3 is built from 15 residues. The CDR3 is CASRGAQGSYNEQFF. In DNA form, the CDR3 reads TGTGCCAGCAGGGGTGCTCAGGGCTCCTACAATGAGCAGTTCTTC.

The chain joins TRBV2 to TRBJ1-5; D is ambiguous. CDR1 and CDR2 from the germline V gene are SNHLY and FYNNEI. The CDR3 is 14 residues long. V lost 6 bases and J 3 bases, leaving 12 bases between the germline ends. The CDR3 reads CASRPGRDNQPQHF. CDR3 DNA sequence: TGTGCCAGCAGACCCGGACGGGACAATCAGCCCCAGCATTTT.

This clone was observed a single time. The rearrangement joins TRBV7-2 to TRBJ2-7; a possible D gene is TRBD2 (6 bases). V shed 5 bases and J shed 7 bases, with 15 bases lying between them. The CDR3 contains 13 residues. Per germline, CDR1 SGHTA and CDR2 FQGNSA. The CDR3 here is CASSMSGVGEQYF. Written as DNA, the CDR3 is TGTGCCAGCAGCATGTCGGGAGTAGGTGAGCAGTACTTC.

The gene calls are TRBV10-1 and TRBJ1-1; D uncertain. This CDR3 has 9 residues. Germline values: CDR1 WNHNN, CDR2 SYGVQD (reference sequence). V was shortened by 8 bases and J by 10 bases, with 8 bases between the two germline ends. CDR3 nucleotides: TGCGCCAGCGCCTGGGGAGCTTTCTTT. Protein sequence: CASAWGAFF.

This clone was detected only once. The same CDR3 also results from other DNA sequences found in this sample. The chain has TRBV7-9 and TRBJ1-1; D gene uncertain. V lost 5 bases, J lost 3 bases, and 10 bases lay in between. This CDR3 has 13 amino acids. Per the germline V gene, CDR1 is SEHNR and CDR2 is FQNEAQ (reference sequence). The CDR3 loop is CASSPGGDTEAFF. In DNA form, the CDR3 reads TGTGCCAGCAGCCCGGGCGGGGACACTGAAGCTTTCTTT.

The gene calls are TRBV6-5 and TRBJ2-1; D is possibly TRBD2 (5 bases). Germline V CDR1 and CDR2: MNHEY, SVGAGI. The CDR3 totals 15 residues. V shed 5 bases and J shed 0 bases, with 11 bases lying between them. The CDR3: CASSAGLPSYNEQFF. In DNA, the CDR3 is TGTGCCAGCAGTGCCGGACTTCCCTCCTACAATGAGCAGTTCTTC.

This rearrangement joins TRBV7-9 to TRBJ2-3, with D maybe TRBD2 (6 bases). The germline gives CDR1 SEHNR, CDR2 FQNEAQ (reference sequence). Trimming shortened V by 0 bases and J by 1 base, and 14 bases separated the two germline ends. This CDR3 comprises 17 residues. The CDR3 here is CASSLALGRDRTDTQYF. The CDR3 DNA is TGTGCCAGCAGCTTAGCGCTAGGGCGGGATCGCACAGATACGCAGTATTTT.

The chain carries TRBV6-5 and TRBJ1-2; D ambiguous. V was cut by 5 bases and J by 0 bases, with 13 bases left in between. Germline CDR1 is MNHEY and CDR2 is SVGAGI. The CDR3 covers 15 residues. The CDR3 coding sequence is TGTGCCAGCAGTCCTCGGGGTTCGACTAACTATGGCTACACCTTC. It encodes CASSPRGSTNYGYTF.

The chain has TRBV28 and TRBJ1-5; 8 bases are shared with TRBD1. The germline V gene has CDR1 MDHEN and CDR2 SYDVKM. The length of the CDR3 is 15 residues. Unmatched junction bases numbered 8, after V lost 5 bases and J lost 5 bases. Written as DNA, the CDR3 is TGTGCCAGCAGTGACGACAGGGGAGGGGATCAGCCCCAGCATTTT. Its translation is CASSDDRGGDQPQHF.

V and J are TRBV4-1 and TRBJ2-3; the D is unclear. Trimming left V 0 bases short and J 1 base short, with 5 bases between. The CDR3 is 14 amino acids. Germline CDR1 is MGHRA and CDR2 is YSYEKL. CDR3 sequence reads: CASSQDSGTDTQYF. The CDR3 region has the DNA TGCGCCAGCAGCCAAGATTCGGGCACAGATACGCAGTATTTT.

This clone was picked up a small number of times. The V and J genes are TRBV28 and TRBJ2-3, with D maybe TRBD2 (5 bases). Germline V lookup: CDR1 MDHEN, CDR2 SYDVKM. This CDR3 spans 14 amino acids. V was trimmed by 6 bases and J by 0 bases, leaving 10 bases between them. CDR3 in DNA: TGTGCCAGCAGACGGGAAACTAGCACAGATACGCAGTATTTT. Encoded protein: CASRRETSTDTQYF.

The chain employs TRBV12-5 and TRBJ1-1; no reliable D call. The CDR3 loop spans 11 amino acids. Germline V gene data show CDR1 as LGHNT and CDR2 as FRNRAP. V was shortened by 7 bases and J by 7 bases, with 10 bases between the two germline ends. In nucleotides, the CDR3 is TGTGCTAGTGCCATGGACGGTGAAGCTTTCTTT. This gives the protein CASAMDGEAFF.

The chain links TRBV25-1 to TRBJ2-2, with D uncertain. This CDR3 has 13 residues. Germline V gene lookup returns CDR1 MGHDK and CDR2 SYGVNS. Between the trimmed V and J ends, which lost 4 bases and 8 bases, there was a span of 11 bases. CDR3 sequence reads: CASSGTAKGELFF. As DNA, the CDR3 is TGTGCCAGCAGTGGGACCGCTAAAGGGGAGCTGTTTTTT.

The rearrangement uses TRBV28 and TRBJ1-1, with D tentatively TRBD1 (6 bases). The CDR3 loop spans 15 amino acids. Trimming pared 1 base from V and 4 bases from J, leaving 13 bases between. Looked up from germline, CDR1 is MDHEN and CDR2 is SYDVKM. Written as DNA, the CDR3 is TGTGCCAGCAGTTTATCCGGGGGCCGGGTCACTGAAGCTTTCTTT. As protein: CASSLSGGRVTEAFF.

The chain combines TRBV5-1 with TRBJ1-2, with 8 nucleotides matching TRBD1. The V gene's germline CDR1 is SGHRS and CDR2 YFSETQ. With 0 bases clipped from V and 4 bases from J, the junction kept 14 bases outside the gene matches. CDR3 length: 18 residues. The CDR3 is CASSLGTGITNSSYGYTF. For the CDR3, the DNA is TGCGCCAGCAGCTTGGGGACAGGGATAACAAATTCCTCCTATGGCTACACCTTC.